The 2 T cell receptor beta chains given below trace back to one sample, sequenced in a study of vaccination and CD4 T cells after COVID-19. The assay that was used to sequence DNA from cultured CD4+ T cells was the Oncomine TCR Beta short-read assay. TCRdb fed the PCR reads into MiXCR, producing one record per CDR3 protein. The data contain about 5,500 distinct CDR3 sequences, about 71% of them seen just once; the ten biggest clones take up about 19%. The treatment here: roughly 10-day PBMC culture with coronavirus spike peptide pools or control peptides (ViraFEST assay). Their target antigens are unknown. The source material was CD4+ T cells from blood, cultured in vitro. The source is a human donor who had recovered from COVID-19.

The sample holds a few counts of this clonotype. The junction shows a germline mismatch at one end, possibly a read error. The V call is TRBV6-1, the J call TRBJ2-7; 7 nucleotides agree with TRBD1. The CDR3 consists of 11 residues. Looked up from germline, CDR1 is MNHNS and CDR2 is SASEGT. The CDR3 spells CASSTTSGQSF. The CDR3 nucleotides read TGTGCCAGCAGCACAACATCGGGACAGTCATTC.

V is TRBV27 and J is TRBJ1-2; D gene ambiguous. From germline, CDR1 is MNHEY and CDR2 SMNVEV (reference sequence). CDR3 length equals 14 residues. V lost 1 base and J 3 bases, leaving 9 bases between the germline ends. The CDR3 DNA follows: TGTGCCAGCAGTTTATTCCCGGGCCACTATGGCTACACCTTC. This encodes CASSLFPGHYGYTF.